The 17 T cell receptor beta chains listed next were all sequenced from one sample in a study of blood T cells in healthy people across ages. The use of a sample-barcoded 5' primer and a J-beta primer mix characterized a second PCR of about 6 to 11 cycles. TCRdb re-called the 5' RACE reads through MiXCR, storing one row per CDR3 protein. The sample holds hundreds of thousands of distinct CDR3 sequences, less than 35% seen once. The sequenced sample was blood. The source of these receptors is a woman over 75 in good health.

In this sample, this clonotype turned up many times. The chain recombines TRBV7-2 with TRBJ2-7; 7 positions agree with TRBD2. V shed 2 bases, J shed 1 base, and the junction held 5 bases outside the gene matches. Germline values: CDR1 SGHTA, CDR2 FQGNSA. CDR3 length: 15 residues. The DNA for the CDR3 is TGTGCCAGCAGCTTATCTAGCGGACCGTCCTACGAGCAGTACTTC. Amino acid sequence: CASSLSSGPSYEQYF.

V is TRBV24-1 and J is TRBJ1-2; D possibly corresponds to TRBD1 (5 bases). V dropped 4 bases and J dropped 1 base, with 9 bases sitting between them. CDR1 KGHDR and CDR2 SFDVKD come from the germline V gene. CDR3 size: 14 residues. CDR3 sequence (DNA): TGTGCCACCAGTGACCCGACAGTTAACTATGGCTACACCTTC. Its translation is CATSDPTVNYGYTF.

This clonotype was recorded a few times. The J gene is TRBJ2-3, the V gene TRBV18; 7 bases align to TRBD2. The CDR3 extends over 15 amino acids. With 3 bases clipped from V and 1 base from J, the junction kept 4 bases outside the gene matches. CDR1 and CDR2 from the germline V gene are KGHSH and LQKENI. Written as DNA, the CDR3 is TGTGCCAGCTCACCGCTAGCGGCCCGCACAGATACGCAGTATTTT. This codes for CASSPLAARTDTQYF.

The chain uses TRBV29-1 and TRBJ1-4; TRBD1 agrees at 9 bases. Germline CDR1 SQVTM, CDR2 ANQGSEA. This CDR3 contains 13 residues. Trimming took 7 bases from V and 5 from J; bases not matched to a gene: 5. DNA for the CDR3: TGCAGCGCCAGGGACAGGGAAAATGAAAAACTGTTTTTT. Encoded protein: CSARDRENEKLFF.

This clonotype was seen a handful of times. The gene calls are TRBV11-3 and TRBJ2-7; either TRBD1 or TRBD2 may fit D (5 bases each). The J call may be incorrect, as the DNA end agrees better with TRBJ2-5. The germline V gene has CDR1 SGHNT and CDR2 YENEEA. The CDR3 loop spans 17 amino acids. Here the CDR3 DNA reads TGTGCCAGCAGCCCAGGTTCTAGCAGGGCTTTACGAGAGACCCAGTACTTC. Translated, it gives CASSPGSSRALRETQYF.

This clonotype was counted many times. The chain has TRBV20-1 and TRBJ2-1, with D hard to call. The length of the CDR3 is 14 residues. The germline gives CDR1 DFQATT, CDR2 SNEGSKA (reference sequence). The V end was cut by 0 bases, the J end by 4 bases, with 10 bases between. The DNA of the CDR3 is TGCAGTGCTAGAGATCCGCTAGGGTACAATGAGCAGTTCTTC. It encodes CSARDPLGYNEQFF.

The sample holds many counts of this clonotype. The chain uses TRBV24-1 and TRBJ2-1; D may be TRBD2 (5 bases). Germline V gene sequence: CDR1 KGHDR, CDR2 SFDVKD. This CDR3 is 16 amino acids long. Trimming pared 3 bases from V and 7 bases from J, leaving 18 bases between. The DNA of the CDR3 is TGTGCCACCAGTGATGCGGGCCTCAGTGGGTGGAATGAGCAGTTCTTC. Its protein is CATSDAGLSGWNEQFF.

This clonotype was detected ten times or more. With a much larger clone just one base away, this may be a read error. V usage is TRBV6-2 or TRBV6-3 and J usage is TRBJ2-7; D possibly corresponds to TRBD1 (6 bases). The CDR3 is made up of 13 amino acids. Trimming left V 6 bases short and J 1 base short, with 10 bases between. Germline V gene data show CDR1 as MNHEY and CDR2 as SVGEGT. CDR3 sequence (DNA): TGTGCCAGCAGCATAGGACAGTCCTACGAGCAGTACTTC. Translating gives CASSIGQSYEQYF.

This clonotype was detected ten times or more. The chain couples TRBV9 to TRBJ2-5; tentatively, D is TRBD1 or TRBD2 (7 bases each). Trimming cost V 4 bases and J 5 bases, with 18 bases left between them. Germline V CDR1 and CDR2: SGDLS, YYNGEE. The CDR3 loop spans 15 amino acids. The CDR3 bases are TGTGCCAGCAGCCAACAGGGGAGGGGTGTTGAGACCCAGTACTTC. Amino acids: CASSQQGRGVETQYF.

This clonotype was seen a handful of times. V and J are TRBV20-1 and TRBJ1-3, with TRBD1 matching 9 bases. V dropped 7 bases and J dropped 5; count of bases not matched to a gene: 3. CDR3 length equals 12 residues. Germline lookup yields CDR1 DFQATT and CDR2 SNEGSKA (reference sequence). CDR3 region: CSGGQGRNTIYF. The CDR3, as DNA: TGCAGTGGGGGACAGGGTAGAAACACCATATATTTT.

Note on this clonotype: This could be a read error, since a much larger clone is one nucleotide away. The chain links TRBV27 to TRBJ2-5; D may be TRBD1 or TRBD2 (5 bases each). The CDR3 spans 15 residues. The ends were cut back, 4 bases at V and 2 bases at J, with 14 bases in the middle. From germline, CDR1 is MNHEY and CDR2 SMNVEV (reference sequence). The CDR3 DNA reads as TGTGCCAGCAGTTCCGGGACCTTCAGACAAGAGACCCAGTACTTC. It is translated as CASSSGTFRQETQYF.

The chain has TRBV28 and TRBJ1-1; D not certain. Deletions cut 2 bases from V and 5 bases from J, with 15 bases between. In germline, CDR1 is MDHEN, CDR2 SYDVKM. The CDR3 runs to 15 residues. CDR3 in amino acids: CASSLPGPVRTEAFF. CDR3 nucleotides: TGTGCCAGCAGTTTACCCGGGCCCGTTAGGACTGAAGCTTTCTTT.

This clonotype was observed many times. The chain recombines TRBV29-1 with TRBJ2-1, with D tentatively TRBD2 (6 bases). V was trimmed by 6 bases and J by 0 bases, leaving 15 bases between them. Germline values: CDR1 SQVTM, CDR2 ANQGSEA. The CDR3 extends over 15 amino acids. This CDR3 is CSVTRHPSSYNEQFF. CDR3 nucleotides: TGCAGCGTGACTAGACACCCCTCCTCCTACAATGAGCAGTTCTTC.

Ten or more counts support this clonotype. The chain is built from TRBV9 and TRBJ1-2; D perhaps matches TRBD1 (5 bases). Germline V gives CDR1 SGDLS, CDR2 YYNGEE. The V end lost 0 bases, the J end lost 4 bases, and 19 bases lay between the germline ends. The CDR3 loop spans 17 amino acids. The CDR3 spells CASSVGRDGPGTYGYTF. In nucleotides, the CDR3 is TGTGCCAGCAGCGTAGGCCGTGATGGGCCAGGGACCTATGGCTACACCTTC.

This clonotype has a count of ten or more. The chain couples TRBV3-1 to TRBJ2-7, with D unresolved. The CDR3 is 15 residues long. The V end lost 0 bases, the J end lost 9 bases, and 18 bases lay between the germline ends. Germline loops: CDR1 LGHDT, CDR2 YNNKEL (reference sequence). The CDR3 spells CASSQDLVLGGGQYF. CDR3 nucleotides: TGTGCCAGCAGCCAAGATTTGGTTTTGGGTGGCGGGCAGTACTTC.

Remarks on this clonotype: A much larger clonotype is one base distant, so this may be a read error. V gene TRBV6-2 or TRBV6-3 combines with J gene TRBJ2-7; D remains unclear. This CDR3 is 13 amino acids long. V lost 6 bases, J lost 1 base, and 10 bases lay in between. CDR1 and CDR2 (germline): MNHEY, SVGEGT. In DNA, the CDR3 is TGTGCCAGCAGAAAGGCGGCTTCCTACGAGCAGTACTTC. Translated, it gives CASRKAASYEQYF.

The chain couples TRBV5-1 to TRBJ2-1, with D perhaps matching TRBD1 (5 bases). Germline V lookup: CDR1 SGHRS, CDR2 YFSETQ. This CDR3 is built from 16 residues. V shed 0 bases and J shed 8 bases, with 18 bases lying between them. The CDR3 nucleotides read TGCGCCAGCAGCTTGGAAATCACGGCAGGGCTGGATGAGCAGTTCTTC. It yields the protein CASSLEITAGLDEQFF.